One and the same sample provided the 3 T cell receptor beta chains below, sequenced in a study of response to subunit inactivated influenza vaccine. TCRdb itself ran the RT-PCR reads through MiXCR, one entry per CDR3 protein. Among about 650,000 distinct CDR3 sequences listed, approximately 14% were seen once. Sequenced here: PBMCs from blood, sampled 11 to 12 days after vaccination. These receptors came from a man in his forties or fifties who received an inactivated influenza vaccine.

This chain links TRBV15 with TRBJ2-7; either TRBD1 or TRBD2 may fit D (6 bases each). Germline lookup yields CDR1 LNHNV and CDR2 YYDKDF (reference sequence). This CDR3 contains 14 residues. V lost 8 bases to trimming and J lost 5 bases, with 19 bases between them. This CDR3 reads CATAWRGESDEQYF. CDR3 nucleotides: TGTGCCACCGCCTGGAGGGGGGAATCGGACGAGCAGTACTTC.

The chain links TRBV10-3 to TRBJ2-1; D not certain. Trimming pared 3 bases from V and 10 bases from J, leaving 13 bases between. Germline values: CDR1 ENHRY, CDR2 SYGVKD. This CDR3 spans 13 amino acids. The DNA for the CDR3 is TGTGCCATCAGTGAAAACTCTCTAGGGGAGCAGTTCTTC. Its protein is CAISENSLGEQFF.

The chain links TRBV12-3 or TRBV12-4 to TRBJ1-1, with D unclear. The CDR3 consists of 13 residues. The V end was cut by 1 base, the J end by 5 bases, with 8 bases between. The chain's CDR3 is CASSLGEVTEAFF. DNA of the CDR3: TGTGCCAGCAGTTTAGGGGAAGTGACTGAAGCTTTCTTT.